This is a list of T cell receptor beta chains from one sample in a study of shared clonotypes between healthy human individuals. Sequencing was performed with immunoSEQ multiplex PCR; in TCRdb, only in-frame clones are kept and a portion is missing. The table shows some 2,000,000 clones, with around 96% occurring only once. The sample taken for sequencing was naive CD8+ T cells sorted from blood. These receptors all come from a man between 18 and 29 years old in good health. CDR3s include the opening cysteine and the closing phenylalanine or tryptophan. A D gene is named only where the DNA matches it firmly. A clone size is listed for some rows: how often the clone was seen (once, few, many), or a class if it is expanded.

size	V	D	J	CDR3	DNA
once	TRBV30	NA	TRBJ1-5	CAWSLGEPNQPQHF	TGTGCCTGGAGTTTAGGGGAGCCCAATCAGCCCCAGCATTTT
NA	TRBV2	NA	TRBJ2-3	CASIPSNTDTQYF	TGTGCCAGCATCCCATCCAACACAGATACGCAGTATTTT
NA	TRBV19	TRBD1	TRBJ1-1	CASTYFPGGNTEAFF	TGTGCCAGTACCTATTTTCCAGGGGGGAACACTGAAGCTTTCTTT
NA	TRBV19	NA	TRBJ2-7	CASSPGSSYEQYF	TGTGCCAGTAGCCCCGGGAGTTCCTACGAGCAGTACTTC
NA	TRBV19	NA	TRBJ2-3	CASSIWETGQDTQYF	TGTGCCAGTAGTATTTGGGAGACAGGACAAGATACGCAGTATTTT
NA	TRBV6-1	NA	TRBJ1-1	CASSDFGNTEAFF	TGTGCCAGCAGTGATTTTGGGAACACTGAAGCTTTCTTT
NA	TRBV28	TRBD1	TRBJ2-7	CASSPGGEQYF	TGTGCCAGCAGCCCAGGGGGCGAGCAGTACTTC
once	TRBV10-3	NA	TRBJ2-7	CAISDDSAYEQYF	TGTGCCATCAGTGACGACAGTGCCTACGAGCAGTACTTC
NA	TRBV11-1	NA	TRBJ2-1	CASSLDLAGPTNEQFF	TGTGCCAGCAGCTTAGATCTGGCGGGGCCCACCAATGAGCAGTTCTTC
NA	TRBV6-5	TRBD1	TRBJ2-7	CASSASKTGFEQYF	TGTGCCAGCAGTGCAAGTAAGACAGGGTTCGAGCAGTACTTC
NA	TRBV2	TRBD2	TRBJ2-5	CASSALAGGETQYF	TGTGCCAGCAGTGCTCTAGCGGGAGGAGAGACCCAGTACTTC
NA	TRBV6-5	NA	TRBJ2-2	CASSYSRIGELFF	TGTGCCAGCAGTTACTCACGAATCGGGGAGCTGTTTTTT
once	TRBV4-3	NA	TRBJ2-7	CASSQDWASSYEQYF	TGCGCCAGCAGCCAAGATTGGGCCTCTTCCTACGAGCAGTACTTC
NA	TRBV2	TRBD2	TRBJ2-7	CASSGTSPTYEQYF	TGTGCCAGCAGCGGGACTAGCCCAACCTACGAGCAGTACTTC
NA	TRBV19	NA	TRBJ2-5	CASSMTGRETQYF	TGTGCCAGTAGTATGACAGGAAGGGAGACCCAGTACTTC
NA	TRBV7-9	TRBD2	TRBJ2-7	CASSASGRTYEQYF	TGTGCCAGCAGCGCTAGCGGAAGGACCTACGAGCAGTACTTC
NA	TRBV5-6	NA	TRBJ1-2	CASSLARGDYGYTF	TGTGCCAGCAGCTTGGCCAGAGGGGACTATGGCTACACCTTC
NA	TRBV30	TRBD1	TRBJ2-7	CAWTLGTGGAEQYF	TGTGCCTGGACCCTCGGGACAGGGGGCGCAGAGCAGTACTTC
NA	TRBV5-6	NA	TRBJ2-2	CASSLARVTGELFF	TGTGCCAGCAGCTTGGCCAGGGTGACGGGGGAGCTGTTTTTT
NA	TRBV2	TRBD1	TRBJ2-1	CASRMTGNNEQFF	TGTGCCAGCAGGATGACAGGGAACAATGAGCAGTTCTTC
NA	TRBV5-6	TRBD1	TRBJ1-3	CASSPMTGGLYNTIYF	TGTGCCAGCAGCCCAATGACAGGGGGCTTGTATAACACCATATATTTT
few	TRBV9	NA	TRBJ2-6	CASSVGSSGANVLTF	TGTGCCAGCAGCGTAGGAAGCTCTGGGGCCAACGTCCTGACTTTC
NA	TRBV11-2	TRBD1	TRBJ1-6	CASSLDPGTGTYSPLHF	TGTGCCAGCAGCTTAGACCCGGGGACAGGGACATATTCACCCCTCCACTTT
NA	TRBV23-1	NA	TRBJ2-4	CASSLRTEVGKNIQYF	TGCGCCAGCAGTCTAAGGACGGAGGTAGGCAAAAACATTCAGTACTTC
NA	TRBV5-6	NA	TRBJ2-3	CASSLVSVTDTQYF	TGTGCCAGCAGCTTGGTCTCAGTCACAGATACGCAGTATTTT
NA	TRBV10-3	NA	TRBJ2-7	CAIGVQGSSYEQYF	TGTGCCATCGGGGTCCAGGGTTCATCCTACGAGCAGTACTTC
NA	TRBV11-2	NA	TRBJ2-7	CASSLVGGPHEQYF	TGTGCCAGCAGCTTAGTAGGAGGACCCCACGAGCAGTACTTC
NA	TRBV6-1	NA	TRBJ1-3	CASSEGRISGNTIYF	TGTGCCAGCAGTGAAGGCCGAATCTCTGGAAACACCATATATTTT